Listed below are T cell receptor beta chains from one sample, sequenced in a study of blood T cell repertoires in COVID-19. The repertoire was sequenced with immunoSEQ multiplex PCR; TCRdb's copy has only in-frame clones and lacks some. The sample carries about 140,000 clones, over 80% recorded once. Sequenced input: peripheral blood. The receptors stem from a man over 45 who had recovered from COVID-19. Each CDR3 is given with its conserved first and last residue. A D gene is named only where the DNA matches it firmly. Clone size appears in some rows only: once, few, many, or a class for an expanded clone.

TRBD2	-	TRBV4-1	TRBJ2-3	CASSQDSTSGGMADTQYF	TGCGCCAGCAGCCAAGATTCAACGAGCGGGGGGATGGCAGATACGCAGTATTTT
TRBD1	-	TRBV6-2/TRBV6-3	TRBJ1-1	CASSHSPGLDRRVNTEAFF	TGTGCCAGCAGCCATTCCCCCGGACTGGACAGGAGGGTGAACACTGAAGCTTTCTTT
-	-	TRBV7-9	TRBJ2-3	CASSLWFPGVRGTDTQYF	TGTGCCAGCAGCTTATGGTTCCCCGGGGTCCGGGGCACAGATACGCAGTATTTT
-	-	TRBV4-2	TRBJ1-1	CASSPRGGDEAFF	TGTGCCAGCAGCCCCCGCGGGGGGGATGAAGCTTTCTTT
-	-	TRBV27	TRBJ2-2	CASSSTGHRGELFF	TGTGCCAGCAGTTCGACAGGACATCGCGGGGAGCTGTTTTTT
-	-	TRBV10-3	TRBJ2-1	CAITGEPYNEQFF	TGTGCCATCACCGGGGAGCCCTACAATGAGCAGTTCTTC
-	-	TRBV12-3/TRBV12-4	TRBJ2-7	CASSLGDGVEQYF	TGTGCCAGCAGTTTAGGCGATGGTGTCGAGCAGTACTTC
TRBD1	-	TRBV29-1	TRBJ2-5	CSGRDRVQETQYF	TGCAGCGGCCGGGACAGGGTTCAAGAGACCCAGTACTTC
TRBD1	-	TRBV5-5	TRBJ1-2	CASSPLGTGGEGYGYTF	TGTGCCAGCAGCCCCCTGGGGACAGGGGGCGAGGGCTATGGCTACACCTTC
-	-	TRBV27	TRBJ2-5	CASSGLGAGETQYF	TGTGCCAGCAGTGGGCTGGGGGCCGGTGAGACCCAGTACTTC
-	-	TRBV4-1	TRBJ2-4	CASSQDAFPSKRDIQYF	TGCGCCAGCAGCCAAGACGCCTTTCCGAGTAAGAGGGACATTCAGTACTTC
TRBD1	many	TRBV7-2	TRBJ1-1	CASSPDRGAAFF	TGTGCCAGCAGCCCGGACAGGGGAGCAGCTTTCTTT
-	-	TRBV4-3	TRBJ2-6	CASSRGARGSGANVLTF	TGCGCCAGCAGTCGCGGGGCGCGGGGCTCTGGGGCCAACGTCCTGACTTTC
-	-	TRBV10-1	TRBJ1-1	CASRDRTNTEAFF	TGCGCCAGCAGGGACAGAACCAACACTGAAGCTTTCTTT
TRBD2	-	TRBV19	TRBJ2-1	CASSTLSGGYNEQFF	TGTGCCAGTAGCACTCTTAGCGGGGGCTACAATGAGCAGTTCTTC
TRBD2	many	TRBV12-3/TRBV12-4	TRBJ2-5	CASSLVSGETQYF	TGTGCCAGCAGTTTAGTTAGCGGGGAGACCCAGTACTTC
TRBD1	-	TRBV6-5	TRBJ2-1	CASSIQGAYNEQFF	TGTGCCAGCAGTATACAGGGGGCCTACAATGAGCAGTTCTTC
-	few	TRBV30	TRBJ1-3	CAWSNPLRVTGNTIYF	TGTGCCTGGAGTAATCCCCTTCGGGTAACTGGAAACACCATATATTTT
-	-	TRBV3-1/TRBV3-2	TRBJ2-3	CASSYPHGVGIDTQYF	TGTGCCAGCAGCTATCCCCACGGGGTCGGAATCGATACGCAGTATTTT
-	-	TRBV6-4	TRBJ2-1	CASSLEGSYNEQFF	TGTGCCAGTTCCCTGGAGGGGTCCTACAATGAGCAGTTCTTC
TRBD2	-	TRBV5-6	TRBJ2-7	CASSRGLRDEQYF	TGTGCCAGCAGCCGGGGACTACGCGACGAGCAGTACTTC
-	-	TRBV10-3	TRBJ2-4	CAISESGVAKNIQYF	TGTGCCATCAGTGAGTCGGGAGTAGCCAAAAACATTCAGTACTTC
-	-	TRBV21-1	TRBJ1-2	CASSANYGYTF	TGTGCCAGCTCGGCTAACTATGGCTACACCTTC
-	few	TRBV5-5	TRBJ1-3	CASSPTGLSGNTIYF	TGTGCCAGCAGCCCGACGGGACTCTCTGGAAACACCATATATTTT
-	-	TRBV5-4	TRBJ2-3	CASSSTLTTSTDTQYF	TGTGCCAGCAGCTCGACACTGACCACTAGCACAGATACGCAGTATTTT
-	once	TRBV9	TRBJ1-3	CASSVDSISGNTIYF	TGTGCCAGCAGCGTAGACAGTATCTCTGGAAACACCATATATTTT
-	-	TRBV11-3	TRBJ2-3	CASSLGTFRSTDTQYF	TGTGCCAGCAGCTTAGGGACATTCCGGAGCACAGATACGCAGTATTTT
TRBD2	-	TRBV3-1/TRBV3-2	TRBJ2-5	CASSLRLAGGRQETQYF	TGTGCCAGCAGCCTACGACTAGCGGGGGGCCGACAAGAGACCCAGTACTTC
-	-	TRBV4-1	TRBJ2-3	CASSPGFYTDTQYF	TGCGCCAGCAGCCCGGGATTCTACACAGATACGCAGTATTTT
TRBD2	-	TRBV5-1	TRBJ2-3	CASIRGGAPTDTQYF	TGCGCCAGCATCCGGGGGGGCGCTCCGACAGATACGCAGTATTTT
TRBD1	few	TRBV5-1	TRBJ1-4	CASSETGTGFLNEKLFF	TGCGCCAGCAGCGAAACCGGGACAGGGTTCCTTAATGAAAAACTGTTTTTT
TRBD1	-	TRBV5-1	TRBJ2-5	CASSPQGEETQYF	TGCGCCAGCAGCCCGCAGGGGGAAGAGACCCAGTACTTC
TRBD1	-	TRBV11-3	TRBJ2-3	CASSTGGTGGTDTQYF	TGTGCCAGCAGCACGGGCGGGACAGGGGGCACAGATACGCAGTATTTT
TRBD1	-	TRBV19	TRBJ1-5	CATGTGISPQHF	TGTGCCACCGGGACAGGAATTTCGCCCCAGCATTTT
-	-	TRBV5-1	TRBJ2-6	CASSPEARSWGANVLTF	TGCGCCAGCAGTCCGGAGGCTAGGTCGTGGGGGGCCAACGTCCTGACTTTC
-	-	TRBV12-3/TRBV12-4	TRBJ2-2	CASDGGNTGELFF	TGTGCCAGCGACGGGGGGAACACCGGGGAGCTGTTTTTT
-	-	TRBV5-4	TRBJ1-1	CASRDLNTEAFF	TGTGCCAGCCGGGACTTGAACACTGAAGCTTTCTTT
TRBD1	-	TRBV7-8	TRBJ1-5	CASSLVQGAGQPQHF	TGTGCCAGCAGCTTAGTTCAGGGGGCCGGGCAGCCCCAGCATTTT
TRBD1	-	TRBV29-1	TRBJ1-1	CSAGQGAAEAFF	TGCAGCGCGGGACAGGGGGCCGCTGAAGCTTTCTTT
TRBD2	-	TRBV2	TRBJ2-3	CASTPLAGGPGADTQYF	TGTGCCAGCACTCCACTAGCGGGGGGGCCTGGCGCAGATACGCAGTATTTT
-	-	TRBV19	TRBJ1-4	CASSKSGTRNEKLFF	TGTGCCAGTAGTAAATCCGGGACACGCAATGAAAAACTGTTTTTT
-	-	TRBV19	TRBJ1-4	CASSPQATNEKLFF	TGTGCCAGTAGCCCCCAGGCAACTAATGAAAAACTGTTTTTT
-	-	TRBV14	TRBJ2-1	CASSQWTARGEQFF	TGTGCCAGCAGCCAATGGACTGCCCGCGGTGAGCAGTTCTTC
TRBD1	-	TRBV5-4	TRBJ1-4	CASSLAGGNEKLFF	TGTGCCAGCAGCTTGGCAGGGGGCAACGAAAAACTGTTTTTT
-	-	TRBV5-1	TRBJ2-5	CASSLGGESGETQYF	TGCGCCAGCAGCTTGGGCGGGGAATCAGGAGAGACCCAGTACTTC
TRBD1	-	TRBV7-2	TRBJ1-2	CASRTAGTGLYGYTF	TGTGCCAGCAGAACCGCCGGGACAGGGCTCTATGGCTACACCTTC
-	-	TRBV2	TRBJ1-4	CASNIMSLSEKLFF	TGTGCCAGCAATATTATGTCCCTTTCTGAAAAACTGTTTTTT
TRBD1	-	TRBV4-1	TRBJ2-7	CASSQGGQDSYEQYF	TGCGCCAGCAGCCAAGGGGGACAGGACTCCTACGAGCAGTACTTC
-	-	TRBV18	TRBJ1-2	CASSPPTGDGYTF	TGTGCCAGCTCACCGCCGACAGGCGATGGCTACACCTTC